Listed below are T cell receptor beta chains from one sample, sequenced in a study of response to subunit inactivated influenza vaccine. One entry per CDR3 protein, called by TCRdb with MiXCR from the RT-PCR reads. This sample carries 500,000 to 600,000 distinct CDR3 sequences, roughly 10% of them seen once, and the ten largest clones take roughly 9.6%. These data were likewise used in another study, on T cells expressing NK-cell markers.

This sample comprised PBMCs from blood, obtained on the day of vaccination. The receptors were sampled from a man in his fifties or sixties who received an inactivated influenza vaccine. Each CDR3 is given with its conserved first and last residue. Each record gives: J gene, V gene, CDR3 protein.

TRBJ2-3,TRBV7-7,CASSLGAGDTQYF
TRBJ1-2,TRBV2,CASRTEPGGYTF
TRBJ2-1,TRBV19,CASSSPLADSYNEQFF
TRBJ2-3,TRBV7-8,CASSLSRVRRETDTQYF
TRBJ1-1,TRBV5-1,CASSREGGTTEAFF
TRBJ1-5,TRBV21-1,CASSRTSREGYSNQPQHF
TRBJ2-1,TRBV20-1,CSASPRVVDEQFF
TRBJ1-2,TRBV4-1,CASSQEDRGRDYGYTF
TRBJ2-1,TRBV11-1,CASSLAGTSGIPPPVNNEQFF
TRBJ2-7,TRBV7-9,CASSSLLNEQYF
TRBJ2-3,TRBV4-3,CASSQHRGRFPDTQYF
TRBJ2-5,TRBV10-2,CASSDHGQRRVQETQYF
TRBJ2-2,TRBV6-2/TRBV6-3,CASSYEEHHTGELFF
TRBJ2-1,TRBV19,CASSINLQGWNEQFF
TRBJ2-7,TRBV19,CASTDGPGTSSYEQYF
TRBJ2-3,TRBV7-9,CASSLGSLAGEGETQYF
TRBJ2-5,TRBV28,CASSLPGAAGQETQYF
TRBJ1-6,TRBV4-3,CASSQDAGIGDSPLHF
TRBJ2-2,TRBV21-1,CRSGLITGELFF
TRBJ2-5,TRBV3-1,CASSRRGQEKETQYF
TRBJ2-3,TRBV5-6,CASSLGASGSMAQYF
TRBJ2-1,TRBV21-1,CASSARTSGRYNEQFF
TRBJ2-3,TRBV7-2,CASSLVRLAGDTDTQYF
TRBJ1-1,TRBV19,CASSILGHEAFF
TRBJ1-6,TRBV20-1,CSASPRDRVFSPLHF
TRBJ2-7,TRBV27,CASSLEFGTSYEQYF
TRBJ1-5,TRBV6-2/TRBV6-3,CASSYDLRGLSNQPQHF
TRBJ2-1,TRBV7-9,CASSRLRSLVLNNEQFF
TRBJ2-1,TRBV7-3,CVSSLRGGKGNEQFF
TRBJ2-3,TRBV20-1,CSAGARTGQLGADTQYF
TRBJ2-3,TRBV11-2,CASSRGYTDTQYF
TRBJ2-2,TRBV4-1,CASSRAWQGASGELFF
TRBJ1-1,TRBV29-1,CSVGQGYTEAFF
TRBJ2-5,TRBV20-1,CSARGLAGAQETQYF
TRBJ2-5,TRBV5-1,CASSSTSGVAWETQYF
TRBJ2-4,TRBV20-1,CSAGEPGLAKNIQYF
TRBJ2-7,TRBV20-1,CSARDSTQTFYEQYF
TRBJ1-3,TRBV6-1,CASSERPRGGSSGNTIYF
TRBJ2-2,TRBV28,CASSPRNYRRTGELFF
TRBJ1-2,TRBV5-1,CASSQQDRGGGYTF
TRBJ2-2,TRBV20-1,CSARRHLTGELFF